Each of the 24 T cell receptor beta chains below was sequenced from the same sample in a study of graft-versus-host responses after intestinal transplantation (dated by TCRdb to the early 2020s). Library preparation was by the immunoSEQ multiplex PCR assay. Imported from immuneACCESS, the table was reduced by TCRdb to in-frame sequences with V and J called. These copies leave out some clones; in studies compared against another copy, an unresolved V gene accounts for under half, and the cause of the remainder is not known. This sample comprises some 86,000 clones, 91% of them detected only once. The top ten constitute less than 0.1% of the sample. What the time point label conveys for this sample: cells obtained before transplantation from donor or recipient. Antigens for these TCRs are unknown. Sequencing used unstimulated CD4+ T cells sorted from spleen or lymph node cells, obtained before intestinal transplant. Receptors were obtained from a human donor who received an intestinal transplant.

The chain couples TRBV5-4 to TRBJ1-1; TRBD1 might be the D (5 bases). This CDR3 has 12 residues. Germline CDR1 is SGHNT and CDR2 is YYREEE (reference sequence). V was shortened by 1 base and J by 7 bases, with 8 bases between the two germline ends. CDR3 amino acids: CASSLMGLEAFF. For the CDR3, the DNA is TGTGCCAGCAGCTTGATGGGGCTTGAAGCTTTCTTT.

The sample holds one count of this clone. The rearrangement joins TRBV6-6 to TRBJ1-2, with TRBD1 as a possible D gene (6 bases). The germline V gene has CDR1 MNHNY and CDR2 SVGAGI (reference sequence). The CDR3 contains 15 residues. V lost 5 bases and J lost 2, with 15 bases in between. CDR3 sequence: CASSRQQGINYGYTF. CDR3 nucleotides: TGTGCCAGCAGTCGGCAACAGGGAATAAACTATGGCTACACCTTC.

This clone was seen a few times. The CDR3 reads CASSYRGTSGNTIYF. In DNA form, the CDR3 reads TGTGCCAGCAGTTACCGGGGAACGTCTGGAAACACCATATATTTT. This chain links TRBV6-5 with TRBJ1-3, with D hard to call. V was cut by 2 bases and J by 1 base, with 9 bases left in between. Germline V gene sequence: CDR1 MNHEY, CDR2 SVGAGI. The CDR3 runs 15 residues.

This clone was counted a single time. J is TRBJ2-3 and V is TRBV6-1, with D perhaps matching TRBD1 (5 bases). Germline CDR1 is MNHNS and CDR2 is SASEGT. Trimming shortened V by 4 bases and J by 2 bases, and 16 bases separated the two germline ends. This CDR3 contains 16 residues. As DNA, the CDR3 is TGTGCCAGCAGTGCAGACCAGGGTCCTCCCACAGATACGCAGTATTTT. Translated, it gives CASSADQGPPTDTQYF.

The chain has TRBV6-1 and TRBJ1-1; D ambiguous. The V end lost 2 bases, the J end lost 2 bases, and 9 bases lay between the germline ends. The germline CDR1 and CDR2 sequences are MNHNS and SASEGT. This CDR3 is built from 14 residues. CDR3 coding DNA: TGTGCCAGCAGTGAAAAGTGGAGCAACACTGAAGCTTTCTTT. Its translation is CASSEKWSNTEAFF.

The CDR3 bases are TGCGCCAGCAGGTCCAGCGGACCCCCCTACAATGAGCAGTTCTTC. Translating gives CASRSSGPPYNEQFF. J is TRBJ2-1 and V is TRBV5-1, with D maybe TRBD2 (5 bases). V was shortened by 5 bases and J by 2 bases, with 14 bases between the two germline ends. Germline loops: CDR1 SGHRS, CDR2 YFSETQ. This CDR3 comprises 15 residues. The full variable domain, rest sourced from reference TRBV5-1 and TRBJ2-1, is KAGVTQTPRYLIKTRGQQVTLSCSPISGHRSVSWYQQTPGQGLQFLFEYFSETQRNKGNFPGRFSGRQFSNSRSEMNVSTLELGDSALYLCASRSSGPPYNEQFFGPGTRLTVL.

The genes are TRBV4-2 and TRBJ2-5; 11 bases agree with TRBD2. The CDR3 runs to 18 residues. CDR1 and CDR2 from the germline V gene are LGHNA and YNFKEQ. The V and J ends lost 0 bases and 5 bases, in that order; junction bases with no gene match: 11. In nucleotides, the CDR3 is TGTGCCAGCAGCCAAGATGACGCTAGCGGGGGGAGGGGTGAGACCCAGTACTTC. This gives the protein CASSQDDASGGRGETQYF.

The chain links TRBV18 to TRBJ2-7; no firm D call. Deletions cut 2 bases from V and 5 bases from J, with 13 bases between. Per the germline V gene, CDR1 is KGHSH and CDR2 is LQKENI. The CDR3 sequence is 14 residues long. CDR3 sequence reads: CASSPSLGTDEQYF. CDR3 DNA: TGTGCCAGCTCACCATCGTTGGGCACGGACGAGCAGTACTTC.

This chain links TRBV4-3 with TRBJ1-1; TRBD1 aligns across 11 bases. Looked up from germline, CDR1 is LGHNA and CDR2 is YSLEER. The CDR3 loop spans 16 amino acids. The trim removed 0 bases at V and 4 bases at J, leaving 4 bases unmatched. The CDR3: CASSQDKGQGVTEAFF. CDR3 coding DNA: TGCGCCAGCAGCCAAGATAAGGGACAGGGGGTCACTGAAGCTTTCTTT.

This clone appeared once. The chain employs TRBV11-2 and TRBJ1-1; D gene ambiguous. This CDR3 has 14 amino acids. Deletions cut 2 bases from V and 6 bases from J, with 13 bases between. Per the germline V gene, CDR1 is SGHAT and CDR2 is FQNNGV. The CDR3 protein is CASSLWATPAEAFF. DNA of the CDR3: TGTGCCAGCAGCTTATGGGCCACCCCAGCTGAAGCTTTCTTT. Full variable domain (remainder filled in from reference TRBV11-2 and TRBJ1-1): EAGVAQSPRYKIIEKRQSVAFWCNPISGHATLYWYQQILGQGPKLLIQFQNNGVVDDSQLPKDRFSAERLKGVDSTLKIQPAKLEDSAVYLCASSLWATPAEAFFGQGTRLTVV.

The chain uses TRBV10-3 and TRBJ1-1; maybe TRBD1 (6 bases). Trimming took 0 bases from V and 3 from J, leaving 11 bases between them. CDR1 is ENHRY and CDR2 is SYGVKD in the germline V gene. The CDR3 has 15 residues. The CDR3 region is CAISESKQGHTEAFF. The CDR3 nucleotides are TGTGCCATCAGTGAGTCGAAACAGGGACACACTGAAGCTTTCTTT.

This clone has only one observation. The chain couples TRBV29-1 to TRBJ1-1; D perhaps matches TRBD1 (6 bases). The V and J ends lost 6 bases and 2 bases respectively, with 10 bases between them. CDR1 SQVTM and CDR2 ANQGSEA come from the germline V gene. CDR3 length: 12 amino acids. CDR3 region: CSVRTVNTEAFF. For the CDR3, the DNA is TGCAGCGTGAGGACAGTAAACACTGAAGCTTTCTTT. Variable domain in full (rest from reference TRBV29-1 and TRBJ1-1): SAVISQKPSRDICQRGTSLTIQCQVDSQVTMMFWYRQQPGQSLTLIATANQGSEATYESGFVIDKFPISRPNLTFSTLTVSNMSPEDSSIYLCSVRTVNTEAFFGQGTRLTVV.

The rearrangement uses TRBV18 and TRBJ2-3, with a tentative D call TRBD2 (5 bases). The V end was cut by 6 bases, the J end by 6 bases, with 13 bases between. The CDR3 sequence is 13 residues long. Germline CDR1 KGHSH, CDR2 LQKENI. The CDR3 spells CASSRSSGDTQYF. The CDR3 bases are TGTGCCAGCTCTAGGAGCTCGGGGGATACGCAGTATTTT.

The chain carries TRBV7-2 and TRBJ1-5; 9 nucleotides match TRBD1. The germline V gene has CDR1 SGHTA and CDR2 FQGNSA. Trimming cost V 5 bases and J 7 bases; bases outside gene matches: 15. The CDR3 is 17 residues long. CDR3 DNA sequence: TGTGCCAGCAGCACCGGAACGCTGGGACAGGGTCGCCAGCCCCAGCATTTT. Encoded protein: CASSTGTLGQGRQPQHF.

The rearrangement uses TRBV30 and TRBJ1-2; 8 bases agree with TRBD1. Trimming took 5 bases from V and 8 from J; bases not matched to a gene: 4. Germline values: CDR1 GTSNPN, CDR2 SVGIG (reference sequence). This CDR3 region has 11 residues. CDR3 bases: TGTGCCTGGGACAGGGGAAGAGGCTACACCTTC. This gives the protein CAWDRGRGYTF.

This chain uses TRBV7-2 with TRBJ2-7; 13 bases are a match to TRBD2. Germline CDR1 is SGHTA and CDR2 is FQGNSA. CDR3 length equals 17 residues. V lost 1 base to trimming and J lost 5 bases; unmatched junction nucleotides: 8. The CDR3 is CASSLEPTSGGYHEQYF. As DNA, the CDR3 is TGTGCCAGCAGCTTAGAACCGACTAGCGGGGGGTACCACGAGCAGTACTTC.

J is TRBJ2-3 and V is TRBV30, with 7 bases that match TRBD2. Per germline, CDR1 GTSNPN and CDR2 SVGIG (reference sequence). The CDR3 runs to 15 residues. V trimming: 2 bases; J trimming: 5 bases; junction bases outside the gene matches: 10. In DNA form, the CDR3 reads TGTGCCTGGAGTCCCCGCCGCGGGACTAAAGATACGCAGTATTTT. Its protein product is CAWSPRRGTKDTQYF.

This chain connects TRBV10-3 to TRBJ1-1; 8 nucleotides align to TRBD1. CDR3 size: 14 residues. Germline-derived CDR1 and CDR2 are ENHRY and SYGVKD. Germline trimming cut 7 bases from V and 0 bases from J; bases unmatched to any gene: 4. CDR3 in DNA: TGTGCCATCAACGTACAGGGGGTGAACACTGAAGCTTTCTTT. Protein sequence: CAINVQGVNTEAFF.

The V call is TRBV18, the J call TRBJ1-1; no firm D call. CDR1 is KGHSH, CDR2 LQKENI, per germline. Trimming took off 1 base at V and 6 bases at J, with 9 bases between the two ends. The CDR3 covers 13 residues. The CDR3 spells CASSPQGEAEAFF. The CDR3 nucleotides are TGTGCCAGCTCACCACAGGGAGAGGCTGAAGCTTTCTTT.

This sequence joins TRBV5-1 and TRBJ2-7; 9 positions match TRBD2. Germline values: CDR1 SGHRS, CDR2 YFSETQ. The CDR3 is 17 residues long. Losses at the gene ends were 3 bases for V and 6 bases for J; bases not matched to a gene: 16. The CDR3, as DNA: TGCGCCAGCAGCTCCCAAAAATTAGCGGGGGCAACGGGCGAGCAGTACTTC. Its protein product is CASSSQKLAGATGEQYF.

The J gene is TRBJ2-7, the V gene TRBV5-1; 9 bases line up with TRBD1. The CDR3 runs to 15 residues. V was clipped by 1 base and J by 0 bases; unmatched bases: 2. Germline loops: CDR1 SGHRS, CDR2 YFSETQ. The CDR3 protein is CASSLMTGGSYEQYF. DNA of the CDR3: TGCGCCAGCAGCTTGATGACAGGGGGCTCCTACGAGCAGTACTTC.

The chain recombines TRBV19 with TRBJ1-2; TRBD1 matches at 7 bases. The CDR3 is 18 amino acids. V gave up 3 bases and J gave up 4 bases; unmatched junction bases: 17. Germline V lookup: CDR1 LNHDA, CDR2 SQIVND (reference sequence). The CDR3 protein is CASSMRGIYRGSLYGYTF. CDR3 sequence (DNA): TGTGCCAGTAGTATGCGCGGAATCTACAGGGGCTCCCTCTATGGCTACACCTTC.

In this sample, this clone turned up a few times. V gene TRBV7-2 combines with J gene TRBJ1-3, with D perhaps matching TRBD1 (6 bases). Germline V gene lookup returns CDR1 SGHTA and CDR2 FQGNSA. The length of the CDR3 is 14 residues. Trimming pared 8 bases from V and 0 bases from J, leaving 11 bases between. CDR3 DNA: TGTGCCAGCGGTCAGGGGAGCTCTGGAAACACCATATATTTT. Protein: CASGQGSSGNTIYF.

The V gene is TRBV18, the J gene TRBJ2-5; 10 bases are a match to TRBD1. V shed 4 bases, J shed 4 bases, and the junction held 3 bases outside the gene matches. Germline V gene lookup returns CDR1 KGHSH and CDR2 LQKENI. This CDR3 is 14 amino acids long. The CDR3 DNA reads as TGTGCCAGCTCACGGACAGGGGGTCGAGAGACCCAGTACTTC. Translation gives CASSRTGGRETQYF. The whole variable domain, remainder taken from reference TRBV18 and TRBJ2-5, is NAGVMQNPRHLVRRRGQEARLRCSPMKGHSHVYWYRQLPEEGLKFMVYLQKENIIDESGMPKERFSAEFPKEGPSILRIQQVVRGDSAAYFCASSRTGGRETQYFGPGTRLLVL.